This TCR beta chain was observed in a study of T-cell memory formation after mild COVID-19. Study-wide points: Whereas later expanders leaned CD4+, clones contracting day 15 to 85 showed a balanced CD4/CD8 makeup.

There are a few counts of this clonotype. The antigen remains undetermined. The germline V gene has CDR1 DFQATT and CDR2 SNEGSKA (reference sequence). This CDR3 comprises 12 residues. V lost 5 bases and J lost 4, with 9 bases in between. TCRdb re-analysed the 5' RACE reads in MiXCR, keeping a single row per CDR3 protein. The repertoire consists of roughly 250,000 distinct CDR3 sequences, with approximately 16% occurring once and the leading ten covering around a fifth. Sequences were obtained from PBMCs or a T cell subset sorted from them (not recorded which). This sequence joins TRBV20-1 and TRBJ1-3, with TRBD1 as a possible D gene (6 bases). This receptor was identified in a man aged 18 to 30 who had mild COVID-19 (a few samples of this study predate the infection). Cell type and time point are not known. The CDR3 loop reads CSAFGTGNTIYF. For the CDR3, the DNA is TGCAGTGCTTTCGGGACAGGAAACACCATATATTTT.